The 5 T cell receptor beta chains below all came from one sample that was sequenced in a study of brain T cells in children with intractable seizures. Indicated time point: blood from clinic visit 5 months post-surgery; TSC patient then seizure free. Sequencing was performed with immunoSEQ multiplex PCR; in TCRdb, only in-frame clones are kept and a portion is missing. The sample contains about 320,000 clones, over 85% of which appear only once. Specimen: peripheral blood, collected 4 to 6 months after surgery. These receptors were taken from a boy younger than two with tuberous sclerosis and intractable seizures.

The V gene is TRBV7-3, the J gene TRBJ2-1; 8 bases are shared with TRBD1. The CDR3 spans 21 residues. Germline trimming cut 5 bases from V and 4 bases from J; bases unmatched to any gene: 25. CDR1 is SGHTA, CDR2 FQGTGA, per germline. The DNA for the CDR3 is TGTGCCAGCAGCCTACCAGATAGGGGACAGGCTGCAATGGCGTCTTACAATGAGCAGTTCTTC. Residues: CASSLPDRGQAAMASYNEQFF.

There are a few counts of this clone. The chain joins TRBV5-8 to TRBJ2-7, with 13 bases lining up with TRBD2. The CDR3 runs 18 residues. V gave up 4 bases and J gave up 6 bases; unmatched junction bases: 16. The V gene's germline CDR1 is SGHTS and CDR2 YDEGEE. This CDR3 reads CASSPPTGTSGIKAEQYF. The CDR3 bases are TGTGCCAGCAGCCCCCCTACCGGGACTAGCGGGATTAAGGCCGAGCAGTACTTC. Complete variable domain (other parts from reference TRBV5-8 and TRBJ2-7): EAGVTQSPTHLIKTRGQQATLRCSPISGHTSVYWYQQALGLGLQFLLWYDEGEERNRGNFPPRFSGRQFPNYSSELNVNALELEDSALYLCASSPPTGTSGIKAEQYFGPGTRLTVT.

The CDR3 is CAISESRGPYEQYF. As DNA, the CDR3 is TGTGCCATCAGTGAGTCCAGGGGACCCTACGAGCAGTACTTC. The chain joins TRBV10-3 to TRBJ2-7; D may be TRBD1 (6 bases). The ends were cut back, 0 bases at V and 2 bases at J, with 8 bases in the middle. The germline V gene encodes CDR1 ENHRY and CDR2 SYGVKD. The CDR3 length is 14 residues.

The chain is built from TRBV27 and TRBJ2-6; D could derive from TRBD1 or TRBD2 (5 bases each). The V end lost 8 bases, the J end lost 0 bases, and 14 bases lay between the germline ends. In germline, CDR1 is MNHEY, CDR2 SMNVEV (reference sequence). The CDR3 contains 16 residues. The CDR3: CASQRDPRSGANVLTF. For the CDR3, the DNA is TGTGCCAGCCAAAGGGACCCCCGCTCTGGGGCCAACGTCCTGACTTTC.

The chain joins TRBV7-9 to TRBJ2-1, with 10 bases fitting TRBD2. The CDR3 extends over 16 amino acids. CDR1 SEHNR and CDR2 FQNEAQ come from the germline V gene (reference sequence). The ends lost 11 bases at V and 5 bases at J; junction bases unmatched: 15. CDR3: CARIGGGTSVNNEQFF. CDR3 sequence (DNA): TGTGCCCGAATTGGGGGTGGGACTAGCGTTAACAATGAGCAGTTCTTC.